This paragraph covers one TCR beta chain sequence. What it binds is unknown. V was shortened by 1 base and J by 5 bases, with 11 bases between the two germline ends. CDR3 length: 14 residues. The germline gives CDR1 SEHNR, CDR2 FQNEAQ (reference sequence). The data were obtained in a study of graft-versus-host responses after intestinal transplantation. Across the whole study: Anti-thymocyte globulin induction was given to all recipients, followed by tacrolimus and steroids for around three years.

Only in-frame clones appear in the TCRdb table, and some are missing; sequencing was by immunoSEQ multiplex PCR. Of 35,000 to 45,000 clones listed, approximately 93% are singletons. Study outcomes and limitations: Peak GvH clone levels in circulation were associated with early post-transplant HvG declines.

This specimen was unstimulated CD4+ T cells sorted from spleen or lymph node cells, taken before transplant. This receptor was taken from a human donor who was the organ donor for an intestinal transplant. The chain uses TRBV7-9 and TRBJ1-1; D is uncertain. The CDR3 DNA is TGTGCCAGCAGCTTAGTCCAGGATTTTACTGAAGCTTTCTTT. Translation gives CASSLVQDFTEAFF. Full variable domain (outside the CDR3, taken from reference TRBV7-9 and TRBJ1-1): DTGVSQNPRHKITKRGQNVTFRCDPISEHNRLYWYRQTLGQGPEFLTYFQNEAQLEKSRLLSDRFSAERPKGSFSTLEIQRTEQGDSAMYLCASSLVQDFTEAFFGQGTRLTVV.